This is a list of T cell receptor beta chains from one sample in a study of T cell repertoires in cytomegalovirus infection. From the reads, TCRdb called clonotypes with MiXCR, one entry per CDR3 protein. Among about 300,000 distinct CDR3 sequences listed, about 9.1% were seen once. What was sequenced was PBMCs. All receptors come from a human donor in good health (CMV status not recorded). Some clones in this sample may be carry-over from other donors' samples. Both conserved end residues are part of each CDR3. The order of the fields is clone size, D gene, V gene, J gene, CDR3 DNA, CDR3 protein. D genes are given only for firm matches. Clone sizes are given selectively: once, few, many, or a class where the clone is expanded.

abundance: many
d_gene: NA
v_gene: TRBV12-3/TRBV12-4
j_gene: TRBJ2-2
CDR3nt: TGTGCCAGCAGTTTCAGGGCAGGCGGGGAGCTGTTTTTT
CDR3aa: CASSFRAGGELFF

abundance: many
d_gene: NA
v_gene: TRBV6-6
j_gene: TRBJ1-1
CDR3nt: TGTGCCAGCAGTTACTCCCCCTCGGTGATGAACACTGAAGCTTTCTTT
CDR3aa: CASSYSPSVMNTEAFF

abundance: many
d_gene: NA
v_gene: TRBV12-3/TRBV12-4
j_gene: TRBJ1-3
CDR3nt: TGTGCCAGCAGACCGGACCCTGGAAACACCATATATTTT
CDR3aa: CASRPDPGNTIYF

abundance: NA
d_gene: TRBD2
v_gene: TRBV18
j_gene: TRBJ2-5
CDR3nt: TGTGCCAGCTCTCGTAGCGGGGAAGAGACCCAGTACTTC
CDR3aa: CASSRSGEETQYF

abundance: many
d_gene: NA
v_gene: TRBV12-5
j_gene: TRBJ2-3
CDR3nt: TGTGCTATCCCCGGGGGCTTCACAGATACGCAGTATTTT
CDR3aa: CAIPGGFTDTQYF

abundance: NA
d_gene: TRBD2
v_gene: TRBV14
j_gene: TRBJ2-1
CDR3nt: TGTGCCAGCAGCCAAGACGTGGGACTAGCGGGGGGAGATGAGCAGTTCTTC
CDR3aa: CASSQDVGLAGGDEQFF

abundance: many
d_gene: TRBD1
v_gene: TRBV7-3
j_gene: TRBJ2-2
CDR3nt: TGTGCCAGCAGCCCATTGGGGACAGTACTCACCGGGGAGCTGTTTTTT
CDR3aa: CASSPLGTVLTGELFF

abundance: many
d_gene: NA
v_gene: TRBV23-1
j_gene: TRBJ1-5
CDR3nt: TGCGCCAGCAGTCCGGGTGGTCCCCTTAGGAATCAGCCCCAGCATTTT
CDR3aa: CASSPGGPLRNQPQHF

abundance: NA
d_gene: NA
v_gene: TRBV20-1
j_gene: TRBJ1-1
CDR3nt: TGCAGTGCTAGAGTGCAGGGGACTGAAGCTTTCTTT
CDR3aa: CSARVQGTEAFF

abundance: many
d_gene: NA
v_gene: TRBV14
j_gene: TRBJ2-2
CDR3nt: TGTGCCAGCAGCCCTTGGGACACCTCGAACACCGGGGAGCTGTTTTTT
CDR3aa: CASSPWDTSNTGELFF

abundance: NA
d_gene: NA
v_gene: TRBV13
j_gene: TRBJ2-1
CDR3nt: TGTGCCAGCAGCTCAAGGGACGGTGAGCAGTTCTTC
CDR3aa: CASSSRDGEQFF

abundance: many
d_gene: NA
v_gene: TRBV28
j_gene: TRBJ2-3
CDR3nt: TGTGCCAGCAGTTTGATAGGGGTCACAGATACGCAGTATTTT
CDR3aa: CASSLIGVTDTQYF

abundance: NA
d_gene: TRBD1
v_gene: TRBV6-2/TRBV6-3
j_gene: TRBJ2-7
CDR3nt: TGTGCCAGCAGGGTCCGGGACAGATCCTACGAGCAGTACTTC
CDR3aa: CASRVRDRSYEQYF

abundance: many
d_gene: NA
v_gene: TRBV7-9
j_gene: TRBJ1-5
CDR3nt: TGTGCCAGCAGCTTAGCGCGGGATCAGCCCCAGCATTTT
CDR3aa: CASSLARDQPQHF

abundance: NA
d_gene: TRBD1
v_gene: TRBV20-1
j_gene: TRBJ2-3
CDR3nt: TGCAGTGCTCGACAGGGGGCTAACACAGATACGCAGTATTTT
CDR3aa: CSARQGANTDTQYF

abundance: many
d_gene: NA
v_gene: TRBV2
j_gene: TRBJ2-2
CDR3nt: TGTGCCAGCAGCTCGACAGTTAACACCGGGGAGCTGTTTTTT
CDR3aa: CASSSTVNTGELFF

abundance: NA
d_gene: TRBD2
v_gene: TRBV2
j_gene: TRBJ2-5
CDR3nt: TGTGCCAGCGGCCTAGCGGGGACCCAAACCGAGACCCAGTACTTC
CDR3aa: CASGLAGTQTETQYF

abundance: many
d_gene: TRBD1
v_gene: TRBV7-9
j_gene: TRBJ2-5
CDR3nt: TGTGCCAGCAGCTCCCCGGGACAGAACTTGGAGACCCAGTACTTC
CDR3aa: CASSSPGQNLETQYF

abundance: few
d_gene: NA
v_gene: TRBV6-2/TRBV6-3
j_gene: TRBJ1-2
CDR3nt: TGTGCCAGCAGTGGACCCGGACCGGGGGTATATGGCTACACCTTC
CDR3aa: CASSGPGPGVYGYTF

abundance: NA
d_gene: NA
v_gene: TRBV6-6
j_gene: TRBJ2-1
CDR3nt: TGTGCCAGCACTGTCGAACTCAATGAGCAGTTCTTC
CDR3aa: CASTVELNEQFF

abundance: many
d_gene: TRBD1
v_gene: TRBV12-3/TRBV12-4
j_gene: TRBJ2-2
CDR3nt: TGTGCCAGCCGGAAACAAGTTTATGACAGGGGTATGACCGGGGAGCTGTTTTTT
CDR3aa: CASRKQVYDRGMTGELFF

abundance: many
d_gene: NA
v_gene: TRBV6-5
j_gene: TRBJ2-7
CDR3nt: TGTGCCAGCAGTTACTCGGAGAACTACGAGCAGTACTTC
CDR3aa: CASSYSENYEQYF

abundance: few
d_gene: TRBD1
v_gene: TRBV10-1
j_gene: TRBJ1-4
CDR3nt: TGCGCCAGCAGTGAGTGGACAGGGGGAAACGAAAAACTGTTTTTT
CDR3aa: CASSEWTGGNEKLFF

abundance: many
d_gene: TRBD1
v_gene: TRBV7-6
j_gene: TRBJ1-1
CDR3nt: TGTGCCAGCAGCGGGACAGGGGCAGCCACTGAAGCTTTCTTT
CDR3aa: CASSGTGAATEAFF

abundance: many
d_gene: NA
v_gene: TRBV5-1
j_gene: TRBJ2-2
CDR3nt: TGCGCCAGCAGTGAACAGTCGAACACCGGGGAGCTGTTTTTT
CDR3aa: CASSEQSNTGELFF

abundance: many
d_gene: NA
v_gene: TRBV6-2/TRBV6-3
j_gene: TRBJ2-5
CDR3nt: TGTGCCAGCAGTTGGACTGTATCCGGAGAGACCCAGTACTTC
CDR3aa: CASSWTVSGETQYF

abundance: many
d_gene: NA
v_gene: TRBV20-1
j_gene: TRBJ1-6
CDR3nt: TGCAGTGCTAGTCCCGCGGGGTCACCCCTCCACTTT
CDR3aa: CSASPAGSPLHF

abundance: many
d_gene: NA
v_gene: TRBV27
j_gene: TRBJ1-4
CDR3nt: TGTGCCAGCAGTTTATTTTCCATCGCAACTAATGAAAAACTGTTTTTT
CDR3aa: CASSLFSIATNEKLFF

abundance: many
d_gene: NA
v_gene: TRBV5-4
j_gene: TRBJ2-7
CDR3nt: TGTGCCAGCAGCTTGGAAACCTACGAGCAGTACTTC
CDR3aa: CASSLETYEQYF

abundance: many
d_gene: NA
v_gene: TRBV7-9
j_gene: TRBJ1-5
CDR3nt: TGTGCCAGCAGCCCAGGGGAGAGGGGTCAGCCCCAGCATTTT
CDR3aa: CASSPGERGQPQHF

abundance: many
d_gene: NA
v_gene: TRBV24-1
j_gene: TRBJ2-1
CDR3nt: TGTGCCACCAGTGACCAGGACAGTTACCGACTTGAGCAGTTCTTC
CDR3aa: CATSDQDSYRLEQFF

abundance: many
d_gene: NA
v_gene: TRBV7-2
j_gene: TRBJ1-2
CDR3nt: TGTGCCAGCAGCATAGACAGTACCTATGGCTACACCTTC
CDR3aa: CASSIDSTYGYTF

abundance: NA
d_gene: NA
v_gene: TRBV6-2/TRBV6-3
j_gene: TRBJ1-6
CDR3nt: TGTGCCAGCGTCCCGGCTGGGTTTTATTCACCCCTCCACTTT
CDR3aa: CASVPAGFYSPLHF

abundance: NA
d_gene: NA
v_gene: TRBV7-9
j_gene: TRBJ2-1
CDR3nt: TGTGCCAGCAGCTCCCGGGGGGCCGGACTCTACAATGAGCAGTTCTTC
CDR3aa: CASSSRGAGLYNEQFF

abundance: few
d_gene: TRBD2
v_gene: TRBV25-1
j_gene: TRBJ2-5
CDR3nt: TGTGCCAGCAGTCGGTCGGGGGGGATTGGGGCCCAGTACTTC
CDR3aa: CASSRSGGIGAQYF

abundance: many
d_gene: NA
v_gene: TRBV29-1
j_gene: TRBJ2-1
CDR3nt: TGCAGCGGCCTAGTTTCCTACAATGAGCAGTTCTTC
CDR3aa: CSGLVSYNEQFF

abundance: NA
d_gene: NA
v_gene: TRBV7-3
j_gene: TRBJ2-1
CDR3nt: TGTGCCAGCAGGGCTCGGGGGAGGTCCTACAATGAGCAGTTCTTC
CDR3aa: CASRARGRSYNEQFF

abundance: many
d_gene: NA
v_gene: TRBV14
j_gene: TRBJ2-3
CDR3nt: TGTGCCAGCAGCCAAGATAGAGCGGACTCGGAAAGGGATACGCAGTATTTT
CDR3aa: CASSQDRADSERDTQYF

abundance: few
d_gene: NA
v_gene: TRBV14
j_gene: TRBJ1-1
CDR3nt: TGTGCCAGCAGCCCACCAAGTATTTATATAACTGAAGCTTTCTTT
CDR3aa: CASSPPSIYITEAFF

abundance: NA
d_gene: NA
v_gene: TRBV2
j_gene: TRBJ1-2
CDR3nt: TGTGCCAGCAGAACAGACTATGGCTACACCTTC
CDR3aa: CASRTDYGYTF

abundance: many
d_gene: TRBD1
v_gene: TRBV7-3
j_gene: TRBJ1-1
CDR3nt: TGTGCCAGCAGCACAGACAGGGGGCGGACTGAAGCTTTCTTT
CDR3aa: CASSTDRGRTEAFF

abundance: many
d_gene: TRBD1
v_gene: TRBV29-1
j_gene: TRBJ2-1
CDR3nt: TGCAGCCCCCGGGACAGGGGATCCAATGAGCAGTTCTTC
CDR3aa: CSPRDRGSNEQFF

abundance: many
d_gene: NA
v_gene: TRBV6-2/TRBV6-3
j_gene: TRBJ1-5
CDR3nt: TGTGCCAGCAGTGGGGGGACTTCAGCCGCCTATAGCAATCAGCCCCAGCATTTT
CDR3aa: CASSGGTSAAYSNQPQHF

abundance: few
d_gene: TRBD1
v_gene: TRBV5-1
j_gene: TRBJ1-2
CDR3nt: TGCGCCAGCAGCTTTACCGGGACAGGACCTTCCCCGTGGGAAGGCTACACCTTC
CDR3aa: CASSFTGTGPSPWEGYTF

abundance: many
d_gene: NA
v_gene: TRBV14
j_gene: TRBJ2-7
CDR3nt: TGTGCCAGCAATGGTCCAGGACCCGGGTCCTACGAGCAGTACTTC
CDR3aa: CASNGPGPGSYEQYF

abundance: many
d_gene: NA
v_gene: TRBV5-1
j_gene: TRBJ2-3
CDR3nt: TGCGCCAGCAGCTACGCTAGCACAGATACGCAGTATTTT
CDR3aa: CASSYASTDTQYF

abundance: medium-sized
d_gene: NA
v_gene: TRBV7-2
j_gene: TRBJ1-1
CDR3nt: TGTGCCAGCAGCGAAATCACTCGGAGGGGGGTGAACACTGAAGCTTTCTTT
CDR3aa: CASSEITRRGVNTEAFF

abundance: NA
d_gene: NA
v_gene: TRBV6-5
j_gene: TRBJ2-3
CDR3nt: TGTGCCAGCAGGACACAGGGTTCCGGAACAGATACGCAGTATTTT
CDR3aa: CASRTQGSGTDTQYF